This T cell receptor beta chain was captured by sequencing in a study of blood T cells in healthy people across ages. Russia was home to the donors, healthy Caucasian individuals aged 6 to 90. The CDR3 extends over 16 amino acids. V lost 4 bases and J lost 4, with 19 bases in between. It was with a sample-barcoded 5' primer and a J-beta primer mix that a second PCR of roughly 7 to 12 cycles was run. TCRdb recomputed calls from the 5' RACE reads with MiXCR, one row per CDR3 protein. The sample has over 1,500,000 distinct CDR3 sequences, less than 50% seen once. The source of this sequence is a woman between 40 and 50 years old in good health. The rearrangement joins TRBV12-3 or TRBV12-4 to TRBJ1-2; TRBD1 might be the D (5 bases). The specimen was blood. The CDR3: CASSSGRNADIYGYTF. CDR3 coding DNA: TGTGCCAGCAGTTCCGGGAGAAATGCGGACATCTATGGCTACACCTTC.